These 10 T cell receptor beta chains were sequenced from one sample in a study of T cells in Graves' hyperthyroidism and ophthalmopathy. RNA transcripts were the template for amplifying TCR beta CDR3 regions. The HTBI primer set was used in a first-round RT-PCR of the TCR CDR3. MiXCR was run by TCRdb on the multiplex PCR reads, yielding one entry per CDR3 protein. Of fewer than 350,000 distinct CDR3 sequences detected, roughly an eighth appear once; the ten largest clones hold less than 8%. Sequencing input: blood. The receptor set was obtained from a woman in her forties with Graves' hyperthyroidism.

This clonotype occurred many times. The chain recombines TRBV2 with TRBJ2-3; TRBD2 might be the D (6 bases). Trimming took off 8 bases at V and 2 bases at J, with 11 bases between the two ends. This CDR3 is built from 13 residues. Germline V gives CDR1 SNHLY, CDR2 FYNNEI. The CDR3 spells CASSTSDTDTQYF. CDR3 nucleotides: TGTGCCAGCTCGACTAGTGACACAGATACGCAGTATTTT. Together with reference TRBV2 and TRBJ2-3, the CDR3 gives the full variable domain: EPEVTQTPSHQVTQMGQEVILRCVPISNHLYFYWYRQILGQKVEFLVSFYNNEISEKSEIFDDQFSVERPDGSNFTLKIRSTKLEDSAMYFCASSTSDTDTQYFGPGTRLTVL.

There are many counts of this clonotype. The chain joins TRBV12-3 or TRBV12-4 to TRBJ2-2, with a weak D call TRBD2 (5 bases). V lost 11 bases and J 6 bases, leaving 16 bases between the germline ends. CDR3 length: 13 residues. This chain's CDR3 is CAAALAGAGELFF. The CDR3 region has the DNA TGTGCCGCAGCCCTCGCCGGGGCCGGGGAGCTGTTTTTT.

The sample holds many counts of this clonotype. This chain joins TRBV7-2 and TRBJ2-1; 11 bases fit TRBD2. The CDR3 covers 16 residues. Trimming took 5 bases from V and 4 from J; bases not matched to a gene: 7. Germline V CDR1 and CDR2: SGHTA, FQGNSA. The CDR3 sequence: CASSKTSGNLYNEQFF. The CDR3 DNA is TGTGCCAGCAGCAAGACTAGCGGGAACTTGTACAATGAGCAGTTCTTC.

V is TRBV7-2 and J is TRBJ2-7, with 8 bases matching TRBD2. The germline V gene has CDR1 SGHTA and CDR2 FQGNSA. The CDR3 runs 13 residues. Trimming took 3 bases from V and 9 from J; bases not matched to a gene: 7. CDR3 nucleotide sequence: TGTGCCAGCAGCTTCTTGCGGGAGGCTGTGCAGTACTTC. It codes for CASSFLREAVQYF. Together with reference TRBV7-2 and TRBJ2-7, the CDR3 gives the full variable domain: GAGVSQSPSNKVTEKGKDVELRCDPISGHTALYWYRQSLGQGLEFLIYFQGNSAPDKSGLPSDRFSAERTGGSVSTLTIQRTQQEDSAVYLCASSFLREAVQYFGPGTRLTVT.

V gene TRBV19 combines with J gene TRBJ2-1; tentatively, D is TRBD1 (5 bases). The CDR3 consists of 13 residues. CDR1 is LNHDA, CDR2 SQIVND, per germline (reference sequence). V was shortened by 6 bases and J by 6 bases, with 12 bases between the two germline ends. The chain's CDR3 is CASRRGSGNEQFF. Here the CDR3 DNA reads TGTGCCAGTAGAAGGGGTTCGGGCAATGAGCAGTTCTTC.

This clonotype has only a few counts. CDR3 DNA sequence: TGTGCCAGCAGTGGATCGAAGACTAGCGGAAGCGTCCAATCCTACAATGAGCAGTTCTTC. Residues: CASSGSKTSGSVQSYNEQFF. J is TRBJ2-1 and V is TRBV2; 9 nucleotides match TRBD2. The germline V gene has CDR1 SNHLY and CDR2 FYNNEI. The CDR3 spans 20 residues. V shed 4 bases and J 1 base; nucleotides not matched to a gene: 17.

As for this clonotype: A much more abundant neighbour one base away suggests this may be a read error. The chain has TRBV30 and TRBJ2-3; no reliable D call. Per the germline V gene, CDR1 is GTSNPN and CDR2 is SVGIG (reference sequence). The CDR3 is 13 residues long. Trimming removed 4 bases at V and 1 base at J, with 9 bases between. CDR3 sequence (DNA): TGTGCCTGGACAAAGGGCGGCACAGATACGCAGTATTTT. Protein sequence: CAWTKGGTDTQYF.

This clonotype was recorded at least ten times. This rearrangement joins TRBV6-1 to TRBJ2-7; 9 bases align to TRBD1. This CDR3 spans 13 amino acids. Per germline, CDR1 MNHNS and CDR2 SASEGT. The V and J ends lost 5 bases and 6 bases, in that order; junction bases with no gene match: 5. CDR3 sequence: CASSRDRAGEQYF. CDR3 sequence (DNA): TGTGCCAGCAGTCGGGACAGGGCCGGCGAGCAGTACTTC.

This clonotype was detected many times. This chain joins TRBV9 and TRBJ1-1; D unclear. Germline assignment: CDR1 SGDLS and CDR2 YYNGEE. The CDR3 runs to 14 residues. V lost 3 bases and J lost 4, with 13 bases in between. CDR3 sequence reads: CASSAEDRPTEAFF. The CDR3 nucleotides read TGTGCCAGCAGCGCTGAGGACCGGCCCACTGAAGCTTTCTTT. Full variable domain (remainder filled in from reference TRBV9 and TRBJ1-1): DSGVTQTPKHLITATGQRVTLRCSPRSGDLSVYWYQQSLDQGLQFLIQYYNGEERAKGNILERFSAQQFPDLHSELNLSSLELGDSALYFCASSAEDRPTEAFFGQGTRLTVV.

Only a few counts were recorded for this clonotype. The rearrangement uses TRBV7-2 and TRBJ2-7; TRBD2 aligns across 10 bases. The germline V gene encodes CDR1 SGHTA and CDR2 FQGNSA. The CDR3 contains 15 residues. Trimming cost V 5 bases and J 2 bases; bases outside gene matches: 6. CDR3 amino acids: CASSPSSGRTYEQYF. The CDR3 nucleotides read TGTGCCAGCAGCCCCTCTAGCGGGAGAACCTACGAGCAGTACTTC.